These 5 T cell receptor beta chains were sequenced from one sample in a study of T cell repertoires in cytomegalovirus infection. Their cognate antigens are unknown. From the reads, TCRdb called clonotypes with MiXCR, one entry per CDR3 protein. The sample contains about 180,000 distinct CDR3 sequences, roughly 21% of which appear only once. This sample comprised CD8+ T cells from cultured PBMCs, obtained from culture after CMV antigen stimulation. The origin of the receptors is a human donor in good health (CMV status not recorded). Some clones in this sample may be carry-over from other donors' samples.

The chain couples TRBV4-1 to TRBJ1-1, with D possibly matching TRBD1 (6 bases). The CDR3 runs to 15 residues. Trimming took 4 bases from V and 1 from J, leaving 13 bases between them. Looked up from germline, CDR1 is MGHRA and CDR2 is YSYEKL. The CDR3 region is CASSPRQESNTEAFF. The DNA for the CDR3 is TGCGCCAGCAGCCCCCGACAGGAGTCGAACACTGAAGCTTTCTTT.

This clonotype was observed a few times. V usage is TRBV7-3 and J usage is TRBJ2-1, with 8 bases that match TRBD2. The CDR3 length is 16 residues. Germline trimming cut 2 bases from V and 7 bases from J; bases unmatched to any gene: 10. CDR1 is SGHTA and CDR2 is FQGTGA in the germline V gene. The CDR3 protein is CASSLYQRGLENEQFF. Here the CDR3 DNA reads TGTGCCAGCAGCTTATACCAGCGGGGGCTAGAGAATGAGCAGTTCTTC.

V and J are TRBV7-9 and TRBJ2-1; the D gene is possibly TRBD1 (9 bases). The V end lost 3 bases, the J end lost 7 bases, and 22 bases lay between the germline ends. Germline V gives CDR1 SEHNR, CDR2 FQNEAQ (reference sequence). This CDR3 comprises 17 residues. The CDR3 reads CASSLAGRGQGLNEQFF. The CDR3 nucleotides read TGTGCCAGCAGCTTGGCCGGGAGGGGACAGGGACTTAATGAGCAGTTCTTC.

The table lists this clonotype with a few counts. The gene calls are TRBV6-6 and TRBJ2-7; 12 positions match TRBD2. The CDR3 runs 15 residues. After removal of 7 bases from V and 1 base from J, the junction contained 5 bases not matched to a gene. The germline V gene encodes CDR1 MNHNY and CDR2 SVGAGI (reference sequence). CDR3 sequence reads: CASIGLAGRSYEQYF. The CDR3 DNA follows: TGTGCCAGCATTGGACTAGCGGGGCGGTCCTACGAGCAGTACTTC.

A few counts support this clonotype. V gene TRBV29-1 combines with J gene TRBJ2-7; the match to TRBD1 covers 11 bases. Germline V gene data show CDR1 as SQVTM and CDR2 as ANQGSEA. This CDR3 has 16 residues. V trimming: 0 bases; J trimming: 2 bases; junction bases outside the gene matches: 6. CDR3 sequence reads: CSVEERKDRGPYEQYF. The CDR3 DNA is TGCAGCGTTGAAGAAAGAAAGGACAGGGGGCCCTACGAGCAGTACTTC.